What follows are 28 T cell receptor beta chains derived from one specimen sequenced in a study of T cells expressing NK-cell markers. TCRdb reprocessed the 5' RACE reads and stores each CDR3 protein as one record, lacking DNA. This sample's table reports around 260,000 distinct CDR3 sequences. Sequencing was done on a sample of blood T cells: a sorted CD56 or NKG2C T cell subset, CD4+ or CD8+ T cells, or bulk PBMC T cells (not recorded which). The receptors stem from a woman between 18 and 75 years old in good health.

This chain connects TRBV7-2 to TRBJ2-4; without DNA, the TCRdb call of TRBD1 cannot be checked. Per the germline V gene, CDR1 is SGHTA and CDR2 is FQGNSA. The length of the CDR3 is 14 residues. The CDR3 reads CASSSGTGKNIQYF.

The chain couples TRBV5-1 to TRBJ2-5; the TCRdb call, TRBD2, lacks DNA for checking. Germline CDR1 is SGHRS and CDR2 is YFSETQ. The CDR3 totals 15 residues. CDR3 loop: CASARDSSGQETQYF.

The chain links TRBV5-6 to TRBJ2-5; TCRdb's D gene call, TRBD2, goes unchecked for lack of DNA. The CDR3 covers 15 residues. Germline CDR1 is SGHDT and CDR2 is YYEEEE. CDR3 sequence reads: CASSLELAGQETQYF.

The chain recombines TRBV5-5 with TRBJ1-1; as DNA is missing, the TRBD1 call by TCRdb cannot be tested. The CDR3 consists of 15 residues. The germline CDR1 and CDR2 sequences are SGHKS and YYEKEE (reference sequence). CDR3 amino acids: CASSLVPQGHTEAFF.

The rearrangement uses TRBV12-3 or TRBV12-4 and TRBJ1-5; TCRdb's D call, TRBD1, is unchecked because there is no DNA. The CDR3 is 16 residues long. The chain's CDR3 is CASSLAGVRLNQPQHF.

The rearrangement joins TRBV21-1 to TRBJ2-2; the D call of TRBD1 rests on TCRdb alone, since no DNA is present to check it. TRBV21-1 is deemed a pseudogene. The CDR3 runs to 16 residues. CDR3 protein: CASSKDGDTYTGELFF.

The V call is TRBV7-2, the J call TRBJ2-7; there is no DNA to check the TCRdb D call of TRBD1. The CDR3 runs to 14 residues. The germline gives CDR1 SGHTA, CDR2 FQGNSA. The CDR3 loop is CASSYRQAQYEQYF. The whole variable domain, filled in from reference TRBV7-2 and TRBJ2-7, reads GAGVSQSPSNKVTEKGKDVELRCDPISGHTALYWYRQSLGQGLEFLIYFQGNSAPDKSGLPSDRFSAERTGGSVSTLTIQRTQQEDSAVYLCASSYRQAQYEQYFGPGTRLTVT.

V gene TRBV7-2 combines with J gene TRBJ2-1; TCRdb's assignment of TRBD2 cannot be checked, as there is no DNA. The CDR3 loop spans 14 amino acids. CDR1 SGHTA and CDR2 FQGNSA come from the germline V gene. CDR3: CASSPHSGMNEQFF.

This chain links TRBV12-3 or TRBV12-4 with TRBJ2-5; absent DNA, TCRdb's TRBD2 call cannot be checked. The length of the CDR3 is 15 residues. The CDR3 is CASSPLAAYQETQYF.

The V and J genes are TRBV20-1 and TRBJ2-5; TCRdb picks TRBD1, but there is no DNA to check that call. Germline CDR1 and CDR2: DFQATT and SNEGSKA (reference sequence). The CDR3 extends over 11 amino acids. The CDR3 region is CSASVPEAQYF.

The chain uses TRBV6-2 or TRBV6-3 and TRBJ2-2; as DNA is missing, the TRBD1 call by TCRdb cannot be tested. Germline CDR1 and CDR2: MNHEY and SVGEGT. The CDR3 extends over 15 amino acids. The CDR3 region is CASSFAQAATGELFF.

The CDR3 loop reads CSALGTGLAESYEQYF. The chain has TRBV20-1 and TRBJ2-7; TCRdb picks TRBD2, but there is no DNA to check that call. The CDR3 runs 16 residues. Looked up from germline, CDR1 is DFQATT and CDR2 is SNEGSKA (reference sequence).

The CDR3 is CASRPSWAGGSNEQFF. V usage is TRBV5-4 and J usage is TRBJ2-1; lacking DNA, the TRBD2 call made by TCRdb goes unchecked. This CDR3 contains 16 residues. The germline gives CDR1 SGHNT, CDR2 YYREEE (reference sequence).

This rearrangement joins TRBV20-1 to TRBJ2-5; TCRdb outputs TRBD2, but without DNA this stays unchecked. Germline V gives CDR1 DFQATT, CDR2 SNEGSKA (reference sequence). CDR3 length: 15 residues. CDR3 protein: CSARLAGDTGETQYF.

The chain is built from TRBV12-3 or TRBV12-4 and TRBJ1-1. CDR3 length: 16 residues. CDR3 amino acids: CASSKRSGPRTTEAFF.

This rearrangement joins TRBV7-2 to TRBJ1-1; TCRdb selects TRBD1, and the lack of DNA leaves this call unchecked. Germline loops: CDR1 SGHTA, CDR2 FQGNSA. The CDR3 is made up of 14 amino acids. The CDR3 sequence: CASSKGQTNTEAFF.

The chain carries TRBV19 and TRBJ2-1; without DNA, the TCRdb call of TRBD1 cannot be checked. The CDR3 length is 15 residues. Per the germline V gene, CDR1 is LNHDA and CDR2 is SQIVND (reference sequence). CDR3 region: CASSAYRVPYNEQFF.

The chain links TRBV7-3 to TRBJ2-1. CDR3 length: 14 residues. The germline CDR1 and CDR2 sequences are SGHTA and FQGTGA. CDR3 in amino acids: CASSLIGTYNEQFF.

The chain uses TRBV28 and TRBJ1-1; there is no DNA to check the TCRdb D call of TRBD1. Germline V CDR1 and CDR2: MDHEN, SYDVKM. The CDR3 has 15 amino acids. CDR3 amino acids: CASSVTGVVNTEAFF.

The CDR3 protein is CAGGQSTDTQYF. V usage is TRBV2 and J usage is TRBJ2-3; the D call of TRBD2 rests on TCRdb alone, since no DNA is present to check it. The CDR3 has 12 residues. CDR1 is SNHLY, CDR2 FYNNEI, per germline.

This chain links TRBV25-1 with TRBJ2-4; the TRBD1 assignment by TCRdb is unverifiable without DNA. The CDR3 consists of 17 residues. Germline-derived CDR1 and CDR2 are MGHDK and SYGVNS. Here the CDR3 reads CASGPGTGGDGKNIQYF. Using reference TRBV25-1 and TRBJ2-4 for the parts outside the CDR3, the full variable domain is EADIYQTPRYLVIGTGKKITLECSQTMGHDKMYWYQQDPGMELHLIHYSYGVNSTEKGDLSSESTVSRIRTEHFPLTLESARPSHTSQYLCASGPGTGGDGKNIQYFGAGTRLSVL.

The rearrangement uses TRBV18 and TRBJ1-1; with no DNA, the TCRdb D assignment of TRBD1 cannot be verified. The CDR3 is 12 residues long. The germline CDR1 and CDR2 sequences are KGHSH and LQKENI. The CDR3 protein is CATRGGYTEAFF.

The genes are TRBV29-1 and TRBJ2-5. The CDR3 extends over 12 amino acids. From germline, CDR1 is SQVTM and CDR2 ANQGSEA. This CDR3 reads CSVDRIQETQYF.

The chain carries TRBV15 and TRBJ2-1; the D call of TRBD2 rests on TCRdb alone, since no DNA is present to check it. CDR1 and CDR2 from the germline V gene are LNHNV and YYDKDF (reference sequence). The CDR3 spans 15 residues. The CDR3 loop is CATRIGLAPGNEQFF.

This chain connects TRBV9 to TRBJ2-1; TCRdb gives TRBD2 as the D gene, but with no DNA this cannot be confirmed. There are 14 residues in the CDR3. CDR1 and CDR2 (germline): SGDLS, YYNGEE. CDR3 loop: CASSVVAASNEQFF.

The rearrangement links TRBV20-1 to TRBJ2-1; as DNA is missing, the TRBD2 call by TCRdb cannot be tested. Germline V CDR1 and CDR2: DFQATT, SNEGSKA (reference sequence). This CDR3 region has 18 residues. The CDR3 sequence: CSARDRGSGRIPYNEQFF.

The rearrangement uses TRBV12-3 or TRBV12-4 and TRBJ2-2. The CDR3 extends over 11 amino acids. The CDR3 sequence is CASSLGMELFF.

The chain links TRBV13 to TRBJ2-3. CDR1 is PRHDT and CDR2 is FYEKMQ in the germline V gene (reference sequence). The CDR3 totals 12 residues. CDR3 residues: CASTHAKGMQYF.